These 6 T cell receptor beta chains were sequenced from one sample in a study of T cell responses to AZD1222 COVID-19 vaccine. The method was immunoSEQ multiplex PCR; TCRdb's version includes in-frame clones alone and lacks a portion of them. The sample carries 130,000 to 150,000 clones, approximately 90% recorded once. Sample: peripheral blood, taken 28 days after the second AZD1222 dose. The receptors were sampled from an adult who received the AZD1222 COVID-19 vaccine.

The CDR3 protein is CASSAQRGPSGSPLHF. CDR3 DNA: TGTGCCAGCAGTGCCCAACGAGGTCCTTCGGGTTCACCCCTCCACTTT. The chain couples TRBV6-4 to TRBJ1-6; D is unclear. Looked up from germline, CDR1 is MRHNA and CDR2 is SNTAGT. The CDR3 length is 16 residues. V lost 4 bases to trimming and J lost 9 bases, with 19 bases between them.

Worth noting for this clone: Within the sample, other DNA sequences also encode this same CDR3. V gene TRBV6-5 combines with J gene TRBJ1-4, with D unclear. The CDR3 loop spans 15 amino acids. V lost 5 bases and J lost 6, with 16 bases in between. Germline CDR1 reads MNHEY; CDR2 reads SVGAGI. The CDR3 loop reads CASSPPRSGYEKLFF. Here the CDR3 DNA reads TGTGCCAGCAGTCCCCCCCGCTCGGGATATGAAAAACTGTTTTTT.

The chain uses TRBV5-6 and TRBJ2-7; no clear D gene. V was pared by 3 bases and J by 1 base, with 14 bases between. CDR1 is SGHDT and CDR2 is YYEEEE in the germline V gene. CDR3 length: 15 residues. This CDR3 is CASSSPLVDSYEQYF. CDR3 coding DNA: TGTGCCAGCAGCTCCCCCTTAGTGGATTCCTACGAGCAGTACTTC.

CDR3 nucleotide sequence: TGTGCCAGCAGCAAAGGACAGGGTTGTGAAAAACTGTTTTTT. Translation gives CASSKGQGCEKLFF. V gene TRBV21-1 combines with J gene TRBJ1-4; the D call in the table, TRBD1, was not verified against the DNA. TRBV21-1 is flagged as a pseudogene. This CDR3 spans 14 amino acids.

This CDR3 is CASSLDHGTQTEAFF. The CDR3 nucleotides are TGTGCCAGCAGCTTAGACCACGGGACTCAAACTGAAGCTTTCTTT. The J gene is TRBJ1-1, the V gene TRBV7-2; maybe TRBD1 (5 bases). The CDR3 spans 15 residues. With 1 base removed from V and 5 bases from J, the gap between germline ends came to 14 bases. Germline-derived CDR1 and CDR2 are SGHTA and FQGNSA.

V is TRBV9 and J is TRBJ2-3; 11 bases map to TRBD2. The CDR3 is 16 amino acids. Germline V gene sequence: CDR1 SGDLS, CDR2 YYNGEE. J gave up 5 bases and V 4 bases, and 9 bases lay outside the gene matches. CDR3 residues: CASSPRVAGGEDTQYF. CDR3 sequence (DNA): TGTGCCAGCAGCCCCAGGGTAGCGGGAGGGGAAGATACGCAGTATTTT.